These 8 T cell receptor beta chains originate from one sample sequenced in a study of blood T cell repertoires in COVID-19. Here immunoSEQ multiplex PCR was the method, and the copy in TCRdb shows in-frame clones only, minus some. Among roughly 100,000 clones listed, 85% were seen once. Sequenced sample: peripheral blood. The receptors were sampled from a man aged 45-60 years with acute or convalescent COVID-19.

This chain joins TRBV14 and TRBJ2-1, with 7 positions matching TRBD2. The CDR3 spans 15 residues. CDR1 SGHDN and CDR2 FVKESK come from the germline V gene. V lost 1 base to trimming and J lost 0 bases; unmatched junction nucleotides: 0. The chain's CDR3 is CASSQAGGSYNEQFF. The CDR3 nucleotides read TGTGCCAGCAGCCAAGCGGGAGGCTCCTACAATGAGCAGTTCTTC.

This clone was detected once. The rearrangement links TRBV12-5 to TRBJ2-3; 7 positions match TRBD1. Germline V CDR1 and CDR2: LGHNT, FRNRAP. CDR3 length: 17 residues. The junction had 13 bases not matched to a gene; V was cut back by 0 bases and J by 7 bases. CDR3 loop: CASGLVMAGGFRNTQYF. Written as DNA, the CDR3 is TGTGCTAGTGGTTTGGTAATGGCAGGGGGTTTCCGGAATACGCAGTATTTT.

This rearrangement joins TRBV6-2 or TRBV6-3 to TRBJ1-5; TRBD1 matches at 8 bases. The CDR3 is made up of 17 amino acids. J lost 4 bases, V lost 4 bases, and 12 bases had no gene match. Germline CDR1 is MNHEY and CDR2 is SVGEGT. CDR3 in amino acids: CASSLETTGARNQPQHF. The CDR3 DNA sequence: TGTGCCAGCAGTTTGGAAACGACAGGGGCAAGGAATCAGCCCCAGCATTTT.

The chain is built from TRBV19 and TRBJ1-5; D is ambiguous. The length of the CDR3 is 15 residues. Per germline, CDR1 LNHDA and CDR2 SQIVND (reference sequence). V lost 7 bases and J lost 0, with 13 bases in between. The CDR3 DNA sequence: TGTGCCAGTATGTGGCAGGCCTATAGCAATCAGCCCCAGCATTTT. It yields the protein CASMWQAYSNQPQHF.

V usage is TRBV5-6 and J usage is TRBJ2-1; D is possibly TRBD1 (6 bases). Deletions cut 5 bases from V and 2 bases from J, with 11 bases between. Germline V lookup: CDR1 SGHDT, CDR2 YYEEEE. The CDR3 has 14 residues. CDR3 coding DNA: TGTGCCAGCAGTACAGGGTACGCCTACAATGAGCAGTTCTTC. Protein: CASSTGYAYNEQFF.

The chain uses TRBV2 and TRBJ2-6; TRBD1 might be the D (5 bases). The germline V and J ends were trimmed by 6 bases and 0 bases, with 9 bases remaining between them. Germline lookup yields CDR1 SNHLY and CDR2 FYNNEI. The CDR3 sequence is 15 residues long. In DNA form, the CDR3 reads TGTGCCAGCAGAGCAGACAGCTCTGGGGCCAACGTCCTGACTTTC. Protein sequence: CASRADSSGANVLTF.

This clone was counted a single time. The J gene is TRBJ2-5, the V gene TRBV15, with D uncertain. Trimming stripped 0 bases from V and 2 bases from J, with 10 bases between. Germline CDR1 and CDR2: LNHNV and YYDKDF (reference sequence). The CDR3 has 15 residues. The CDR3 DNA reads TGTGCCACCAGCAGAGATTTTAAGCGTCAAGAGACCCAGTACTTC. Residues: CATSRDFKRQETQYF.

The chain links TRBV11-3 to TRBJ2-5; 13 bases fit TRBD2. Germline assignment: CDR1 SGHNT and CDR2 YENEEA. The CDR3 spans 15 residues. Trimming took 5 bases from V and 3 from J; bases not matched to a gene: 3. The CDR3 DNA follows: TGTGCCAGCAGCCTAGGACTAGCGGGGGAAGAGACCCAGTACTTC. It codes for CASSLGLAGEETQYF.